The present entry profiles one T cell receptor (beta chain) with its context. Antigen unknown. Other DNA sequences in the sample encode the same CDR3. The CDR3 consists of 15 residues. Germline V CDR1 and CDR2: WSHSY, SAAADI. The trim removed 3 bases at V and 4 bases at J, leaving 5 bases unmatched. The data are from a study of cytomegalovirus exposure and HLA in healthy donors. Findings of the study overall: Previous analysis showed most TCR beta V segments were productive about 90% or about 30% of the time. Some public TCRs appeared in many individuals, while most sequences were rare.

In the PCR, 60 Vbeta and 13 Jbeta primers were used. Sequenced by immunoSEQ multiplex PCR; TCRdb stores in-frame clones only, minus some. The repertoire holds over 150,000 clones, with more than 75% as singletons. The receptor was derived from a man under 40 in good health and CMV-seropositive. Material for sequencing was PBMCs. The V and J genes are TRBV10-2 and TRBJ1-1, with TRBD1 identical over 10 bases. CDR3 sequence (DNA): TGCGCCAGCAGTGAATGGACAGGGGGTCGCACTGAAGCTTTCTTT. This encodes CASSEWTGGRTEAFF.